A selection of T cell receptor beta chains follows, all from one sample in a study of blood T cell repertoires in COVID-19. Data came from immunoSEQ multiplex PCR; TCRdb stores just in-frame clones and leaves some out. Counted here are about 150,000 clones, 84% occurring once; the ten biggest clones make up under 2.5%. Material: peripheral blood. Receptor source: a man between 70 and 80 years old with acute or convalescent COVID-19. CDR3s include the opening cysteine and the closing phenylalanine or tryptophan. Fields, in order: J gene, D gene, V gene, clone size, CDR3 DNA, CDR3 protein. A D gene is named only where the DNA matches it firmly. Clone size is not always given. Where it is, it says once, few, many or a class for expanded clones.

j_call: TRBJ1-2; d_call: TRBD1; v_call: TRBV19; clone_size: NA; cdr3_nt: TGTGCCAGTAGTATAGATTTCGGACAGGACACCTCAAACTATGGCTACACCTTC; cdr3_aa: CASSIDFGQDTSNYGYTF
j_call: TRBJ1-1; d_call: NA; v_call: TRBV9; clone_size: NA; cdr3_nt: TGTGCCAGTGCACAAGGAGTGAACACTGAAGCTTTCTTT; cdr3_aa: CASAQGVNTEAFF
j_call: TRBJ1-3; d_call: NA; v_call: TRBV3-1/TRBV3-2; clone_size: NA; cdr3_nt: TGTGCCAGCAGCCAAGTTGGCAGATCCTCTGGAAACACCATATATTTT; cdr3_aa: CASSQVGRSSGNTIYF
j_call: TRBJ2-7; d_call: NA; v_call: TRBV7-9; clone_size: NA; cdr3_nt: TGTGCCAGCAGGGACGGGGTTTCGTCCTACGAGCAGTACTTC; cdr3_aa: CASRDGVSSYEQYF
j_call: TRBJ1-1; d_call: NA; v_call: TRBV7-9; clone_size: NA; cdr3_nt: TGTGCCAGCAGCTTAGTAGAGTCTTGGGCTTTCTTT; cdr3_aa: CASSLVESWAFF
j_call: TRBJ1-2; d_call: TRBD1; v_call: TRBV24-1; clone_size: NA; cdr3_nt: TGTGCCACCAGTGAGACGGCGGACAGGGGGCAGGGCTATGGCTACACCTTC; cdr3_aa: CATSETADRGQGYGYTF
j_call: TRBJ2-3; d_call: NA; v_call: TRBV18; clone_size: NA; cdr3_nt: TGTGCCAGCTCACCACCGCCGGGGGATACGCAGTATTTT; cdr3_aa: CASSPPPGDTQYF
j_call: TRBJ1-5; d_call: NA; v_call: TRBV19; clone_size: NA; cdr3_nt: TGTGCCAGTAGTAGCAGACAGGACAATCAGCCCCAGCATTTT; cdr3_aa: CASSSRQDNQPQHF
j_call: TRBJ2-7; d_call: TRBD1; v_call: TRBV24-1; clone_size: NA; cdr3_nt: TGTGCCACCAGTGATCGGGACAGGGGGCAGTACGAGCAGTACTTC; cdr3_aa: CATSDRDRGQYEQYF
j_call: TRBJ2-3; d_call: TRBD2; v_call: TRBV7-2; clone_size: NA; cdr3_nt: TGTGCCAGCAGCTCGTGGGGCGGGGGGGCTACAGATACGCAGTATTTT; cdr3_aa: CASSSWGGGATDTQYF
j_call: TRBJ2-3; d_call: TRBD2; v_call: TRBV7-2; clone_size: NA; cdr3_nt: TGTGCCAGCAGCTTAGAGGGGCGGGGGGCAGCGGCAGATACGCAGTATTTT; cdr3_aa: CASSLEGRGAAADTQYF
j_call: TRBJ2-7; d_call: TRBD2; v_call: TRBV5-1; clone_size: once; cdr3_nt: TGCGCCAGCAGAGCCCTAGCGGGGGGCTTCTACGAGCAGTACTTC; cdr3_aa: CASRALAGGFYEQYF
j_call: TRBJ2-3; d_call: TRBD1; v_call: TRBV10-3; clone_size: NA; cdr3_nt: TGTGCCATCAGGAGGGACAGGGGGAGGACAGATACGCAGTATTTT; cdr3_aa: CAIRRDRGRTDTQYF
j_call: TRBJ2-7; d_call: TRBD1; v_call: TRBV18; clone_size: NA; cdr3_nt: TGTGCCAGCTCACCCTGGACAGGGTCATCCAGCGAGCAGTACTTC; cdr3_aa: CASSPWTGSSSEQYF
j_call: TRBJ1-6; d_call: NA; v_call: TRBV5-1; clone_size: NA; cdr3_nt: TGCGCCAGCAGCTTGGCCGAGGAGAATTCACCCCTCCACTTT; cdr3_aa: CASSLAEENSPLHF
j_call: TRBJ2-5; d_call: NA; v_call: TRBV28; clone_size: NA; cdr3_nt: TGTGCCAGCAGTTTAGGGAGAGCGGCGGGGACCCAGTACTTC; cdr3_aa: CASSLGRAAGTQYF
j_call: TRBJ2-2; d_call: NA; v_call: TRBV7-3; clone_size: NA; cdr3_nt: TGTGCCAGCAGCTTAGAGAGGAGCCGGGGTCCCGGGGAGCTGTTTTTT; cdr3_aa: CASSLERSRGPGELFF
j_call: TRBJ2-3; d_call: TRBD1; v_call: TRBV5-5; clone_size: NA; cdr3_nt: TGTGCCAGCAGCCAACCCCCCAGGGGGCCCACAGATACGCAGTATTTT; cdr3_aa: CASSQPPRGPTDTQYF
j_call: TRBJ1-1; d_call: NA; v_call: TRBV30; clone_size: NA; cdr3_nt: TGTGCCTGGAGTCACAGGTTTGGTGGCACTGAAGCTTTCTTT; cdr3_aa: CAWSHRFGGTEAFF
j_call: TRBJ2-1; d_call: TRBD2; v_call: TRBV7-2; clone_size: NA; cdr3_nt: TGTGCCAGCAGCCCACGAGGGCTAGCGGCATACAATGAGCAGTTCTTC; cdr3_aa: CASSPRGLAAYNEQFF
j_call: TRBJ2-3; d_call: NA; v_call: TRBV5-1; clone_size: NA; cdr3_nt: TGCGCCAGCAGCTTACTAGCCGCGGACGATACGCAGTATTTT; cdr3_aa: CASSLLAADDTQYF
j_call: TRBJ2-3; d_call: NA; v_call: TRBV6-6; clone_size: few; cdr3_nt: TGTGCCAGTGTCGACTCGACAGATACGCAGTATTTT; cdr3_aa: CASVDSTDTQYF
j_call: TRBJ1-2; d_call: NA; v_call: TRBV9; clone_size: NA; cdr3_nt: TGTGCCAGCAGCCCATTTCCCGGGACACTCTATGGCTACACCTTC; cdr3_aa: CASSPFPGTLYGYTF
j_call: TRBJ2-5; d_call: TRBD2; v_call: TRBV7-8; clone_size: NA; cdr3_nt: TGTGCCAGCAGCTCCTATAGACTAGCGGGGGGGCCACAAGAGACCCAGTACTTC; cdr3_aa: CASSSYRLAGGPQETQYF
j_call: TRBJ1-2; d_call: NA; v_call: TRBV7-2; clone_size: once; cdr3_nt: TGTGCCAGCAGCTCAAATTGGGGGGTTAACACCTTC; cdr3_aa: CASSSNWGVNTF
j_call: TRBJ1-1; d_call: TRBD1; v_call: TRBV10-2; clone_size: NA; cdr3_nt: TGCGCCAGCAGTGAACAGGGGGGCACTGAAGCTTTCTTT; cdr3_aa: CASSEQGGTEAFF
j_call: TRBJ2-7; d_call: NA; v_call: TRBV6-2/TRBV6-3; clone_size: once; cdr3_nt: TGTGCCAGCAGTCACACAGAGTACGAGCAGTACTTC; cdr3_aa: CASSHTEYEQYF
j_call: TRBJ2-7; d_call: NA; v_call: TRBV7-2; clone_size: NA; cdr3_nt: TGTGCCAGCAGCTTACGGAGGAGCTCCTACGAGCAGTACTTC; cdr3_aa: CASSLRRSSYEQYF
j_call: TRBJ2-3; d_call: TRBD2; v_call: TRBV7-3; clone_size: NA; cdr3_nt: TGTGCCAGCAGCTTACTAGCGGCCAGCACAGATACGCAGTATTTT; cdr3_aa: CASSLLAASTDTQYF
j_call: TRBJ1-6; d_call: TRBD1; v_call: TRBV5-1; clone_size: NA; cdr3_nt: TGCGCCAGCAGCTTGGGGGGACAGCGTAATTCACCCCTCCACTTT; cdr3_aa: CASSLGGQRNSPLHF
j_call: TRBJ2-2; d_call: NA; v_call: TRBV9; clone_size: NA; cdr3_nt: TGTGCCAGCAGCTCCCCCGGAGAGCGGAGGACCGGGGAGCTGTTTTTT; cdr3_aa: CASSSPGERRTGELFF
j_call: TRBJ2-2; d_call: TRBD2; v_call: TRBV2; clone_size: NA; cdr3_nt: TGTGCCAGCAGTGTTTTGCAGGGAGGGACCGGGGAGCTGTTTTTT; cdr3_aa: CASSVLQGGTGELFF
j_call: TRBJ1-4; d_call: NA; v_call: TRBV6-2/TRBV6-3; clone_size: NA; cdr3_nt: TGTGCCAGCAGTTACTCGAATCCGGTTGGAAAACTGTTTTTT; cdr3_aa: CASSYSNPVGKLFF
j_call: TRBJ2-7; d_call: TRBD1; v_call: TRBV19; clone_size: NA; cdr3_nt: TGTGCCAGTAGCCTTGGGACAGAAAAAGCCTACGAGCAGTACTTC; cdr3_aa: CASSLGTEKAYEQYF
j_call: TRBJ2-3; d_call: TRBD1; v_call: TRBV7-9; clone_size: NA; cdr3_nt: TGTGCCAGCAGCCTCACCGGGACAGGTACAGATACGCAGTATTTT; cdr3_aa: CASSLTGTGTDTQYF
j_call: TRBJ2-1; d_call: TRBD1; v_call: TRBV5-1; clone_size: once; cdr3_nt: TGCGCCAGCAGCTTGGAAGGACAGGGGGCGGTGGGTGAGCAGTTCTTC; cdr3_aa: CASSLEGQGAVGEQFF
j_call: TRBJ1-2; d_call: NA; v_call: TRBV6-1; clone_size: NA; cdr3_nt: TGTGCCAGCAGTGAACAGAATTCGGGCTACACCTTC; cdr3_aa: CASSEQNSGYTF